Following are 21 T cell receptor beta chains from one sample sequenced in a study of blood T cell repertoires in COVID-19. TCRdb's copy holds only in-frame clones and misses some; the assay was immunoSEQ multiplex PCR. The sample has over 200,000 clones, 80% seen once; the top ten hold around 4.7%. Sample: peripheral blood. Receptors were obtained from a human donor in a cohort sampled during active COVID-19.

The gene calls are TRBV2 and TRBJ2-2, with D unresolved. V was pared by 1 base and J by 6 bases, with 9 bases between. The CDR3 covers 14 residues. Germline V CDR1 and CDR2: SNHLY, FYNNEI. CDR3 sequence: CASSEGPLAGELFF. The CDR3 DNA reads as TGTGCCAGCAGTGAAGGGCCTCTCGCCGGGGAGCTGTTTTTT.

The J gene is TRBJ1-5, the V gene TRBV19, with D perhaps TRBD1 (5 bases). Germline V gives CDR1 LNHDA, CDR2 SQIVND (reference sequence). Trimming removed 3 bases at V and 3 bases at J, with 15 bases between. The CDR3 is 16 amino acids. For the CDR3, the DNA is TGTGCCAGTAGTATGGGGGGATTTGGGAACAATCAGCCCCAGCATTTT. It translates to CASSMGGFGNNQPQHF.

This rearrangement joins TRBV30 to TRBJ1-5, with unresolved D. Per germline, CDR1 GTSNPN and CDR2 SVGIG (reference sequence). Trimming took 2 bases from V and 7 from J, leaving 12 bases between them. The CDR3 covers 13 residues. The CDR3 reads CAWSRGLGQPQHF. The CDR3 region has the DNA TGTGCCTGGAGTCGAGGGTTGGGGCAGCCCCAGCATTTT.

The chain recombines TRBV21-1 with TRBJ1-1. TRBV21-1 is classified as a pseudogene. The CDR3 consists of 12 residues. CDR3 in DNA: TGTGCCAGCCGCGGGGAGGACACTGAAGCTTTCTTT. This encodes CASRGEDTEAFF.

CDR3 nucleotides: TGCAGCGTTGATTCCCCGGCTTTCTTT. The encoded protein is CSVDSPAFF. V is TRBV29-1 and J is TRBJ1-1; D gene ambiguous. Germline V gives CDR1 SQVTM, CDR2 ANQGSEA. The CDR3 runs 9 residues. V lost 3 bases to trimming and J lost 11 bases, with 7 bases between them.

J is TRBJ2-7 and V is TRBV20-1, with D uncertain. Trimming stripped 3 bases from V and 4 bases from J, with 10 bases between. Germline V gene data show CDR1 as DFQATT and CDR2 as SNEGSKA (reference sequence). The CDR3 runs to 12 residues. CDR3 sequence reads: CSASGRGYEQYF. The DNA for the CDR3 is TGCAGTGCTAGTGGCAGAGGTTACGAGCAGTACTTC.

This chain connects TRBV5-4 to TRBJ2-1, with a possible D match to TRBD2 (5 bases). The CDR3 has 16 residues. CDR1 SGHNT and CDR2 YYREEE come from the germline V gene (reference sequence). V gave up 4 bases and J gave up 4 bases, with 18 bases separating them. The chain's CDR3 is CASSGPGLRVYNEQFF. CDR3 DNA: TGTGCCAGCAGCGGGCCCGGTCTGCGGGTGTACAATGAGCAGTTCTTC.

CDR3 nucleotide sequence: TGTGCCCACGCAAATGGAGGGGAGACCCAGTACTTC. Translating it yields CAHANGGETQYF. V and J are TRBV6-6 and TRBJ2-5; perhaps TRBD2 as D (6 bases). The CDR3 is 12 amino acids. CDR1 is MNHNY, CDR2 SVGAGI, per germline (reference sequence). V lost 11 bases and J lost 5, with 15 bases in between.

The rearrangement uses TRBV9 and TRBJ2-7; 10 bases agree with TRBD1. The CDR3 has 13 residues. CDR1 is SGDLS, CDR2 YYNGEE, per germline. V dropped 4 bases and J dropped 6; count of bases not matched to a gene: 4. Written as DNA, the CDR3 is TGTGCCAGCAGCTCTCGGACAGGGGGCGAGCAGTACTTC. Protein product: CASSSRTGGEQYF. The whole variable domain, remainder taken from reference TRBV9 and TRBJ2-7, is DSGVTQTPKHLITATGQRVTLRCSPRSGDLSVYWYQQSLDQGLQFLIQYYNGEERAKGNILERFSAQQFPDLHSELNLSSLELGDSALYFCASSSRTGGEQYFGPGTRLTVT.

V usage is TRBV27 and J usage is TRBJ1-6; TRBD1 is a possible D gene (5 bases). Germline V gene data show CDR1 as MNHEY and CDR2 as SMNVEV (reference sequence). The CDR3 totals 14 residues. Deletions cut 2 bases from V and 7 bases from J, with 9 bases between. The CDR3 region has the DNA TGTGCCAGCAGTTTACCAGGGTGGAATTCACCCCTCCACTTT. It codes for CASSLPGWNSPLHF.

The rearrangement uses TRBV27 and TRBJ2-1, with 9 bases identical to TRBD2. V lost 0 bases and J lost 8; bases outside the gene matches: 11. The germline CDR1 and CDR2 sequences are MNHEY and SMNVEV (reference sequence). The CDR3 length is 17 residues. CDR3 sequence (DNA): TGTGCCAGCAGTTTATCCCCAAGGCGGGAGGGAGGCGATGAGCAGTTCTTC. Its translation is CASSLSPRREGGDEQFF.

This clone was seen only a few times. V usage is TRBV29-1 and J usage is TRBJ1-1, with a weak D call TRBD1 (5 bases). The germline V gene encodes CDR1 SQVTM and CDR2 ANQGSEA. The CDR3 is 13 residues long. Trimming left V 3 bases short and J 0 bases short, with 8 bases between. The CDR3 DNA reads as TGCAGCGTTGACAGGGACTTGAACACTGAAGCTTTCTTT. It translates to CSVDRDLNTEAFF.

V gene TRBV3-1 (or the pseudogene TRBV3-2) combines with J gene TRBJ1-3; D not certain. The CDR3 loop spans 16 amino acids. Trimming pared 4 bases from V and 0 bases from J, leaving 13 bases between. The germline V gene encodes CDR1 LGHDT and CDR2 YNNKEL (reference sequence). CDR3 DNA: TGTGCCAGCAGCCGTACGGACTTCTCCTCTGGAAACACCATATATTTT. It specifies CASSRTDFSSGNTIYF.

The rearrangement links TRBV2 to TRBJ2-7; D may be TRBD1 (8 bases). V lost 6 bases, J lost 2 bases, and 17 bases lay in between. Germline loops: CDR1 SNHLY, CDR2 FYNNEI. The CDR3 runs to 15 residues. In DNA, the CDR3 is TGTGCCAGCAGAATACAGGGGGGGAAAACCTACGAGCAGTACTTC. Its protein product is CASRIQGGKTYEQYF.

V is TRBV28 and J is TRBJ1-1, with a tentative D call TRBD1 (6 bases). With 5 bases removed from V and 2 bases from J, the gap between germline ends came to 12 bases. Germline CDR1 reads MDHEN; CDR2 reads SYDVKM. CDR3 size: 14 residues. The CDR3 coding sequence is TGTGCCAGCAGTGTTAGACAGGTTAACACTGAAGCTTTCTTT. It is translated as CASSVRQVNTEAFF.

V and J are TRBV6-5 and TRBJ2-7; D might be TRBD2 (5 bases). Germline CDR1 is MNHEY and CDR2 is SVGAGI. V gave up 6 bases and J gave up 7 bases, with 13 bases separating them. The CDR3 loop spans 12 amino acids. The CDR3 region is CASRGSSGEQYF. The CDR3 nucleotides are TGTGCCAGCAGAGGATCTTCGGGGGAGCAGTACTTC.

This chain links TRBV4-3 with TRBJ2-5, with D tentatively TRBD2 (5 bases). Germline V gives CDR1 LGHNA, CDR2 YSLEER. CDR3 length: 16 amino acids. The V gene lost 1 base and the J gene lost 4 bases, with 16 bases spanning the gap. The CDR3 DNA follows: TGCGCCAGCAGCCAAGTTATTCGTGGCGGAGGAGAGACCCAGTACTTC. This encodes CASSQVIRGGGETQYF.

In this sample, this clone turned up a few times. The chain carries TRBV28 and TRBJ2-7; D is possibly TRBD2 (7 bases). Trimming stripped 8 bases from V and 3 bases from J, with 14 bases between. The CDR3 is made up of 13 amino acids. From germline, CDR1 is MDHEN and CDR2 SYDVKM. CDR3 in DNA: TGTGCCAGCGGGGGGGACAACATCTACGAGCAGTACTTC. Translating it yields CASGGDNIYEQYF.

The chain recombines TRBV7-2 with TRBJ2-1; 10 positions agree with TRBD2. CDR1 SGHTA and CDR2 FQGNSA come from the germline V gene. V dropped 4 bases and J dropped 1; count of bases not matched to a gene: 4. The CDR3 is made up of 16 amino acids. The CDR3 DNA reads as TGTGCCAGCAGCTCCATACTAGCGGGGTCCTACAATGAGCAGTTCTTC. It codes for CASSSILAGSYNEQFF.

DNA for the CDR3: TGTGCCAGCAGTTTATCTCAACTTGGGGGGACAGTCAACACTGAAGCTTTCTTT. This codes for CASSLSQLGGTVNTEAFF. The chain links TRBV27 to TRBJ1-1, with TRBD1 matching 7 bases. J gave up 2 bases and V 0 bases, and 12 bases lay outside the gene matches. CDR1 MNHEY and CDR2 SMNVEV come from the germline V gene (reference sequence). The CDR3 runs 18 residues.

The chain couples TRBV28 to TRBJ1-2; unclear D gene. Between the trimmed V and J ends, which lost 6 bases and 14 bases, there was a span of 16 bases. Germline values: CDR1 MDHEN, CDR2 SYDVKM. The CDR3 is 11 amino acids. The CDR3 loop is CASSLGMRGTF. The CDR3 nucleotides are TGTGCCAGCAGCTTGGGTATGCGAGGAACCTTC.